Below are 3 T cell receptor beta chains sequenced from a single sample in a study of blood T cell repertoires in COVID-19. TCRdb's table, derived via immunoSEQ multiplex PCR, lists solely in-frame clones and lacks some. This table has about 200,000 clones, about 93% appearing once. The source material was peripheral blood. The receptors originated from a man in his sixties with COVID-19, enrolled during active disease.

The chain links TRBV7-9 to TRBJ2-6; tentatively, D is TRBD1 (5 bases). V lost 6 bases, J lost 2 bases, and 5 bases lay in between. CDR1 SEHNR and CDR2 FQNEAQ come from the germline V gene (reference sequence). The CDR3 runs to 13 residues. CDR3 coding DNA: TGTGCCAGCAGGGGGCCTGGGGCCAACGTCCTGACTTTC. Amino acid sequence: CASRGPGANVLTF.

This clone turned up a few times. This chain uses TRBV3-1 (or the pseudogene TRBV3-2) with TRBJ2-7; 7 bases map to TRBD1. After removal of 5 bases from V and 7 bases from J, the junction contained 8 bases not matched to a gene. This CDR3 has 13 residues. Looked up from germline, CDR1 is LGHDT and CDR2 is YNNKEL (reference sequence). CDR3 amino acids: CASSFGQVREQYF. The DNA of the CDR3 is TGTGCCAGCAGCTTTGGACAGGTCAGAGAGCAGTACTTC.

The chain has TRBV29-1 and TRBJ2-7, with 11 bases identical to TRBD2. There are 14 residues in the CDR3. Trimming removed 4 bases from V and 3 bases from J; junction bases left unmatched: 5. CDR1 and CDR2 from the germline V gene are SQVTM and ANQGSEA. Here the CDR3 DNA reads TGCAGCGTTGGGGGGGGGACTAGCGGCTACGAGCAGTACTTC. It encodes CSVGGGTSGYEQYF.